Following are 5 T cell receptor beta chains from one sample sequenced in a study of blood T cell repertoires in COVID-19. This table comes from immunoSEQ multiplex PCR, and its TCRdb copy is limited to in-frame clones, with some not included. The table has roughly 200,000 clones, 78% seen once. Sequenced material: peripheral blood. All receptors come from a woman aged 80 or over with active or convalescent COVID-19.

The rearrangement links TRBV18 to TRBJ2-3; D unresolved. Germline V CDR1 and CDR2: KGHSH, LQKENI. There are 12 residues in the CDR3. Trimming left V 6 bases short and J 0 bases short, with 4 bases between. The CDR3 DNA reads as TGTGCCAGCTCCCGTAGCACAGATACGCAGTATTTT. This sequence encodes CASSRSTDTQYF.

The chain has TRBV5-6 and TRBJ2-7; 12 bases map to TRBD2. The CDR3 runs 19 residues. The junction had 11 bases not matched to a gene; V was cut back by 0 bases and J by 1 base. Germline assignment: CDR1 SGHDT and CDR2 YYEEEE. The CDR3 sequence: CASSLVFRTSGANSYEQYF. The CDR3 DNA reads TGTGCCAGCAGCTTGGTATTTCGGACTAGCGGGGCCAATTCCTACGAGCAGTACTTC.

The CDR3 protein is CASSQSEGDIQYF. The CDR3 nucleotides read TGCGCCAGCAGCCAATCCGAGGGGGACATTCAGTACTTC. The chain carries TRBV4-1 and TRBJ2-4, with D maybe TRBD1 (6 bases). Looked up from germline, CDR1 is MGHRA and CDR2 is YSYEKL. This CDR3 has 13 amino acids. The V and J ends lost 2 bases and 8 bases respectively, with 10 bases between them.

The J gene is TRBJ2-5, the V gene TRBV9; D is possibly TRBD1 (5 bases). V was pared by 0 bases and J by 3 bases, with 9 bases between. Looked up from germline, CDR1 is SGDLS and CDR2 is YYNGEE. The CDR3 length is 14 residues. CDR3 amino acids: CASSVGWGKETQYF. CDR3 DNA sequence: TGTGCCAGCAGCGTAGGTTGGGGCAAAGAGACCCAGTACTTC.

The genes are TRBV24-1 and TRBJ2-3; 7 bases line up with TRBD1. This CDR3 comprises 14 residues. The trim removed 4 bases at V and 3 bases at J, leaving 3 bases unmatched. From germline, CDR1 is KGHDR and CDR2 SFDVKD. CDR3 sequence (DNA): TGTGCCACCAGTGACTCGGGACAGACAGATACGCAGTATTTT. Its protein product is CATSDSGQTDTQYF.